One sample yielded the 24 T cell receptor beta chains listed below, sequenced in a study of radiotherapy plus CTLA-4 blockade in lung cancer. Produced via immunoSEQ multiplex PCR; TCRdb's table is partial and in-frame only. The table lists 30,000 to 40,000 clones, 70% of them singletons, with approximately 4% in the top ten. The sample here was peripheral blood, taken from a patient treated with radiotherapy plus ipilimumab. These receptors were taken from a human donor with non-small cell lung cancer who had stable disease on radiotherapy plus ipilimumab.

The V gene is TRBV29-1, the J gene TRBJ2-1; no firm D call. This CDR3 has 12 residues. Germline CDR1 is SQVTM and CDR2 is ANQGSEA. The V end was cut by 7 bases, the J end by 7 bases, with 14 bases between. The CDR3 loop is CSANLLGNEQFF. The CDR3 nucleotides read TGCAGCGCAAACCTACTCGGAAATGAGCAGTTCTTC.

This clone is termed medium-sized (0.01 to 0.1%). The chain uses TRBV28 and TRBJ2-3; D is undetermined. CDR3 size: 14 residues. Germline V gene data show CDR1 as MDHEN and CDR2 as SYDVKM. The V end was cut by 6 bases, the J end by 4 bases, with 14 bases between. This CDR3 is CASRRNSGADTQYF. In DNA form, the CDR3 reads TGTGCCAGCAGACGAAATAGTGGGGCAGATACGCAGTATTTT.

Note on this clone: One end of the junction fails to match germline, which may point to a read error. The chain uses TRBV10-1 and TRBJ1-1; maybe TRBD1 (6 bases). CDR1 WNHNN and CDR2 SYGVQD come from the germline V gene (reference sequence). This CDR3 is 11 amino acids long. In DNA form, the CDR3 reads TGCGTCAGCATTTACAGGGCTGTAGCTTTCTTT. Its protein is CVSIYRAVAFF.

This chain uses TRBV2 with TRBJ1-2; the D gene is possibly TRBD1 (6 bases). CDR3 size: 13 residues. The V gene lost 5 bases and the J gene lost 8 bases, with 15 bases spanning the gap. Germline-derived CDR1 and CDR2 are SNHLY and FYNNEI. The CDR3 sequence is CASSPQGLRGYTF. As DNA, the CDR3 is TGTGCCAGCAGTCCGCAGGGGTTAAGGGGCTACACCTTC.

The chain employs TRBV7-9 and TRBJ2-5, with TRBD1 matching 8 bases. There are 16 residues in the CDR3. Germline CDR1 and CDR2: SEHNR and FQNEAQ (reference sequence). V trimming: 4 bases; J trimming: 3 bases; junction bases outside the gene matches: 10. CDR3 loop: CASSSTDRVGEETQYF. In DNA form, the CDR3 reads TGTGCCAGCAGCTCTACGGACAGGGTGGGGGAAGAGACCCAGTACTTC.

The chain employs TRBV27 and TRBJ2-3; TRBD2 is a possible D gene (5 bases). CDR3 length: 15 amino acids. Germline V gives CDR1 MNHEY, CDR2 SMNVEV (reference sequence). V lost 2 bases and J 6 bases, leaving 15 bases between the germline ends. The CDR3: CASSLGGSGGDTQYF. The CDR3 DNA reads TGTGCCAGCAGTTTAGGTGGGTCCGGCGGGGATACGCAGTATTTT.

CDR3 sequence reads: CASSQFNSLTDTQYF. In DNA, the CDR3 is TGCGCCAGCAGCCAGTTCAACAGTCTCACAGATACGCAGTATTTT. V usage is TRBV4-3 and J usage is TRBJ2-3; D gene unclear. Germline V lookup: CDR1 LGHNA, CDR2 YSLEER. The CDR3 loop spans 15 amino acids. V was pared by 3 bases and J by 2 bases, with 12 bases between.

V gene TRBV4-1 combines with J gene TRBJ2-5; 12 nucleotides agree with TRBD2. Trimming took 3 bases from V and 5 from J; bases not matched to a gene: 7. Germline-derived CDR1 and CDR2 are MGHRA and YSYEKL. CDR3 length: 16 residues. As DNA, the CDR3 is TGCGCCAGCAGCCAGACCGGACTAGCGGGATCGGAGACCCAGTACTTC. Its translation is CASSQTGLAGSETQYF.

The chain joins TRBV5-1 to TRBJ1-2, with TRBD1 identical over 7 bases. The germline V gene has CDR1 SGHRS and CDR2 YFSETQ. This CDR3 contains 15 residues. Trimming cost V 1 base and J 7 bases; bases outside gene matches: 10. CDR3: CASSLPLQGDLGYTF. DNA of the CDR3: TGCGCCAGCAGCTTGCCCCTGCAGGGGGATCTTGGCTACACCTTC.

This clone was detected only a few times. This chain links TRBV6-6 with TRBJ2-3; unclear D gene. Trimming took 6 bases from V and 0 from J, leaving 10 bases between them. The CDR3 covers 14 residues. Germline V lookup: CDR1 MNHNY, CDR2 SVGAGI (reference sequence). CDR3: CASRNGPSTDTQYF. The CDR3 bases are TGTGCCAGCAGAAACGGACCTAGCACAGATACGCAGTATTTT.

The chain has TRBV6-5 and TRBJ2-7, with D possibly matching TRBD2 (6 bases). V dropped 2 bases and J dropped 2 bases, with 13 bases sitting between them. The CDR3 totals 15 residues. Per the germline V gene, CDR1 is MNHEY and CDR2 is SVGAGI. DNA of the CDR3: TGTGCCAGCAGTTACCCGGGACTCATTACCTACGAGCAGTACTTC. It yields the protein CASSYPGLITYEQYF.

The chain has TRBV19 and TRBJ2-6; 7 positions match TRBD2. This CDR3 comprises 16 residues. Germline V gives CDR1 LNHDA, CDR2 SQIVND (reference sequence). The V segment lost 9 bases and the J segment 2 bases; nucleotides outside the gene matches: 10. CDR3 loop: CASSPRLATGANVLTF. For the CDR3, the DNA is TGTGCCAGCAGCCCGCGACTAGCTACTGGGGCCAACGTCCTGACTTTC.

This clone was seen more than once but under ten times. This sequence joins TRBV20-1 and TRBJ2-7, with a weak D call TRBD2 (5 bases). The CDR3 has 11 amino acids. V lost 6 bases, J lost 6 bases, and 12 bases lay in between. From germline, CDR1 is DFQATT and CDR2 SNEGSKA (reference sequence). The CDR3: CSARLDSEQYF. DNA for the CDR3: TGCAGTGCCCGCTTGGACTCCGAGCAGTACTTC.

The chain is built from TRBV10-3 and TRBJ2-7; D ambiguous. This CDR3 spans 16 amino acids. Trimming removed 0 bases from V and 2 bases from J, with 14 bases in between. CDR1 ENHRY and CDR2 SYGVKD come from the germline V gene. The CDR3 loop is CAISESKVDITYEQYF. The CDR3 DNA follows: TGTGCCATCAGTGAGTCGAAGGTGGATATAACCTACGAGCAGTACTTC.

This clone was detected a few times. The genes are TRBV19 and TRBJ2-1; 7 positions match TRBD2. The CDR3 runs 14 residues. J was trimmed by 8 bases and V by 1 base; bases with no gene match: 5. CDR1 and CDR2 from the germline V gene are LNHDA and SQIVND (reference sequence). The CDR3 loop reads CASSIVSTSDEQFF. The CDR3, as DNA: TGTGCCAGTAGTATAGTGAGTACTAGCGATGAGCAGTTCTTC.

The chain joins TRBV29-1 to TRBJ2-5; D call uncertain. V dropped 5 bases and J dropped 1 base, with 8 bases sitting between them. This CDR3 has 12 amino acids. From germline, CDR1 is SQVTM and CDR2 ANQGSEA. CDR3 residues: CSVFPVQETQYF. The CDR3 bases are TGCAGCGTTTTCCCCGTCCAAGAGACCCAGTACTTC.

This clone was found a few times. CDR3 in amino acids: CASSRDRESYEQYF. CDR3 DNA: TGTGCCAGCAGCCGGGACAGGGAATCCTACGAGCAGTACTTC. The chain couples TRBV11-3 to TRBJ2-7; 9 bases are shared with TRBD1. CDR3 size: 14 residues. V lost 5 bases to trimming and J lost 1 base; unmatched junction nucleotides: 3. Germline V CDR1 and CDR2: SGHNT, YENEEA.

V usage is TRBV10-1 and J usage is TRBJ2-1; D not resolved. V was clipped by 0 bases and J by 4 bases, with 7 bases between them. The CDR3 runs to 14 residues. Germline CDR1 reads WNHNN; CDR2 reads SYGVQD (reference sequence). The CDR3 here is CASSESDRYNEQFF. In DNA, the CDR3 is TGCGCCAGCAGTGAGTCGGACCGTTACAATGAGCAGTTCTTC.

This rearrangement joins TRBV6-6 to TRBJ2-3; 11 positions match TRBD2. Germline CDR1 MNHNY, CDR2 SVGAGI (reference sequence). The CDR3 covers 16 residues. V was clipped by 5 bases and J by 0 bases; unmatched bases: 4. The CDR3 region has the DNA TGTGCCAGCAGTCAGACTAGCGGGGTTAGCACAGATACGCAGTATTTT. Translation: CASSQTSGVSTDTQYF.

The chain links TRBV27 to TRBJ2-7; D might be TRBD2 (5 bases). The CDR3 runs 13 residues. Trimming stripped 6 bases from V and 2 bases from J, with 11 bases between. From germline, CDR1 is MNHEY and CDR2 SMNVEV (reference sequence). The CDR3 spells CASRDTGTYEQYF. The DNA for the CDR3 is TGTGCCAGCAGAGACACCGGGACCTACGAGCAGTACTTC.

The table lists this clone with a few counts. The chain links TRBV4-3 to TRBJ1-1; a possible D gene is TRBD1 (5 bases). Trimming removed 4 bases at V and 4 bases at J, with 13 bases between. The germline V gene has CDR1 LGHNA and CDR2 YSLEER. This CDR3 has 14 residues. The CDR3 is CASSPVHGGTEAFF. In DNA form, the CDR3 reads TGCGCCAGCAGCCCCGTCCATGGGGGCACTGAAGCTTTCTTT.

The chain has TRBV6-5 and TRBJ1-6; unclear D gene. V lost 1 base, J lost 7 bases, and 8 bases lay in between. CDR3 size: 14 residues. CDR1 is MNHEY and CDR2 is SVGAGI in the germline V gene. The CDR3 spells CASSYLAKNSPLHF. The CDR3 DNA reads TGTGCCAGCAGTTACTTGGCAAAAAATTCACCCCTCCACTTT.

The rearrangement joins TRBV19 to TRBJ2-2; D is unclear. Trimming left V 4 bases short and J 0 bases short, with 9 bases between. Germline-derived CDR1 and CDR2 are LNHDA and SQIVND (reference sequence). The CDR3 spans 15 residues. In DNA form, the CDR3 reads TGTGCCAGTAGTACGGCATCCGCGAACACCGGGGAGCTGTTTTTT. It codes for CASSTASANTGELFF.

The V and J genes are TRBV5-6 and TRBJ2-3, with D unresolved. Trimming removed 4 bases from V and 1 base from J, with 1 base in between. Per germline, CDR1 SGHDT and CDR2 YYEEEE. This CDR3 is 11 amino acids long. The CDR3 DNA follows: TGTGCCAGCAGCCGCACAGATACGCAGTATTTT. Residues: CASSRTDTQYF.